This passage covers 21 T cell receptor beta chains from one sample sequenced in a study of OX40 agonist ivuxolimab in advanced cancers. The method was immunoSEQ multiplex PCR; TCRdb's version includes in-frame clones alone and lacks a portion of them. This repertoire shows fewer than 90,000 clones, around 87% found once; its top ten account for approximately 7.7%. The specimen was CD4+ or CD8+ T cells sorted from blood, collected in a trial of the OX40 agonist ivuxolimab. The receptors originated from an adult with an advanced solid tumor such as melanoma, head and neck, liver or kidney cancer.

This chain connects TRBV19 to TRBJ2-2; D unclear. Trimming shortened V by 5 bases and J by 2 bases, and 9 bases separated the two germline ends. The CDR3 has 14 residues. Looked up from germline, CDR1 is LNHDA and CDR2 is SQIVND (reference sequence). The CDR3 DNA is TGTGCCAGTAGTGTCTCGAGAAACACCGGGGAGCTGTTTTTT. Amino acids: CASSVSRNTGELFF.

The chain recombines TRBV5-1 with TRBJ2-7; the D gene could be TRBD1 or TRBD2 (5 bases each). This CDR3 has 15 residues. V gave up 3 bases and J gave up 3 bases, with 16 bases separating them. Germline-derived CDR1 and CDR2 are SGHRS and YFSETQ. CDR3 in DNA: TGCGCCAGCAGCTCGTCCGGGACGGGCGGCTACGAGCAGTACTTC. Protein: CASSSSGTGGYEQYF.

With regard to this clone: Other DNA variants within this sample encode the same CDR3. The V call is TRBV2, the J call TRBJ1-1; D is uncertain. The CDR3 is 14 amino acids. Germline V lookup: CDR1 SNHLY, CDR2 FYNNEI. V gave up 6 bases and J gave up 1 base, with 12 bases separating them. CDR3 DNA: TGTGCCAGCAGCGTTAGGCCCGGGAACACTGAAGCTTTCTTT. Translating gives CASSVRPGNTEAFF.

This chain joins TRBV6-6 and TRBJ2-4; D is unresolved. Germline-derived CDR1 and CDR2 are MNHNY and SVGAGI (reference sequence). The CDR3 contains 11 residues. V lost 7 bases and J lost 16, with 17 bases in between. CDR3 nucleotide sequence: TGTGCCAGCACCTCGGGCGAGTGTGGTTACTTC. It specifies CASTSGECGYF.

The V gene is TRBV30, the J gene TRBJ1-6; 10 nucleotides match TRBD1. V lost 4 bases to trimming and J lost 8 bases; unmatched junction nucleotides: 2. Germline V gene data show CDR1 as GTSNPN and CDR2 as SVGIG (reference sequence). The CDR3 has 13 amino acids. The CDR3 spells CAWMDRGDSPLHF. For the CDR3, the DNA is TGTGCCTGGATGGACAGGGGGGATTCACCCCTCCACTTT.

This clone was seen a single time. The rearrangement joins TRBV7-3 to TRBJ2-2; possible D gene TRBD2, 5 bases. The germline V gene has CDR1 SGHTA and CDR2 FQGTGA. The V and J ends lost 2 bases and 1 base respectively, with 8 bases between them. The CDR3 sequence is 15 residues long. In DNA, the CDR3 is TGTGCCAGCAGCTTACGGGATGGGAACACCGGGGAGCTGTTTTTT. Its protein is CASSLRDGNTGELFF.

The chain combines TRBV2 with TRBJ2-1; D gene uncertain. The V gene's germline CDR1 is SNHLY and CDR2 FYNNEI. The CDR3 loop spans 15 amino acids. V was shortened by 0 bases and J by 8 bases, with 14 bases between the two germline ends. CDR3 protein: CASSEALWVRHEQFF. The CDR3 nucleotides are TGTGCCAGCAGTGAAGCGCTTTGGGTCCGCCATGAGCAGTTCTTC.

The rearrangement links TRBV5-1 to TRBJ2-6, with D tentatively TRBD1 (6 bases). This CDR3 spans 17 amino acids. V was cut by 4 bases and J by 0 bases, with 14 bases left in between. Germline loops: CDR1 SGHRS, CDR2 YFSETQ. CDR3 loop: CASSPVGGLSGANVLTF. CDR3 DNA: TGCGCCAGCAGCCCGGTAGGGGGTCTCTCTGGGGCCAACGTCCTGACTTTC.

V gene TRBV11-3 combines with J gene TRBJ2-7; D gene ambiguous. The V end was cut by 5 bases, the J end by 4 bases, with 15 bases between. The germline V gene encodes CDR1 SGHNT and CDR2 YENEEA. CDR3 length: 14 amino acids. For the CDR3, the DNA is TGTGCCAGCAGCCCCGTTGTGGGGTCGTACGAGCAGTACTTC. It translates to CASSPVVGSYEQYF.

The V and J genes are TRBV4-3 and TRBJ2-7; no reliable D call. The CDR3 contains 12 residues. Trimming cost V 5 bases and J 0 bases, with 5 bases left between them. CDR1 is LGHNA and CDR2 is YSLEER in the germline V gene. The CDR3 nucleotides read TGCGCCAGCAGCGAAAGCTCCTACGAGCAGTACTTC. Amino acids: CASSESSYEQYF.

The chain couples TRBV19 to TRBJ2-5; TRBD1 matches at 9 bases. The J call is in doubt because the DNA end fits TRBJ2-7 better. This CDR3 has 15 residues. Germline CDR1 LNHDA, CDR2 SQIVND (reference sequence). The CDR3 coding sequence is TGTGCCAGTAGCAGTCCGGGACAGGGTTCCTACGAGCAGTACTTC. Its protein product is CASSSPGQGSYEQYF.

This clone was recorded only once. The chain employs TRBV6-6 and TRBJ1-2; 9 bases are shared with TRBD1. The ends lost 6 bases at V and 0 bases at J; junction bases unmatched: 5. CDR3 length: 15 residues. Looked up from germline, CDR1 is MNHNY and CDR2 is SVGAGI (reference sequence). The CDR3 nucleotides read TGTGCCAGCAGCCAATACAGGGGGCCTAACTATGGCTACACCTTC. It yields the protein CASSQYRGPNYGYTF.

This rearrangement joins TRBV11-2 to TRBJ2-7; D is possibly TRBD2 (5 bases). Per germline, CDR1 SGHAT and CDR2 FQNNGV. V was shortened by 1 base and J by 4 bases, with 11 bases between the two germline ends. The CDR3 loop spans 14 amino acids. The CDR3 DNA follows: TGTGCCAGCAGCTTAGGGTCAGGACTTTACGAGCAGTACTTC. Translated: CASSLGSGLYEQYF. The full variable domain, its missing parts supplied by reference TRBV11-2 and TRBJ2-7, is EAGVAQSPRYKIIEKRQSVAFWCNPISGHATLYWYQQILGQGPKLLIQFQNNGVVDDSQLPKDRFSAERLKGVDSTLKIQPAKLEDSAVYLCASSLGSGLYEQYFGPGTRLTVT.

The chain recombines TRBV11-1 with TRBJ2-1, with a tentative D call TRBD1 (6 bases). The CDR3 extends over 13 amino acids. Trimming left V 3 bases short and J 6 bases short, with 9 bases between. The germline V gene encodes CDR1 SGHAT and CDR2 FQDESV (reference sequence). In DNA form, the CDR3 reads TGTGCCAGCAGCTTGGACAGTGTCAATGAGCAGTTCTTC. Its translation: CASSLDSVNEQFF.

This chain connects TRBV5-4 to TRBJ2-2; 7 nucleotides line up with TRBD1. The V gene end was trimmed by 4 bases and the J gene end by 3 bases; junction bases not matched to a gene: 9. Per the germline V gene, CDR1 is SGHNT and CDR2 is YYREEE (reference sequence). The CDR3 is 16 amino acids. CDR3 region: CASSQIGTVHTGELFF. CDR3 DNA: TGTGCCAGCAGCCAAATTGGGACAGTCCACACCGGGGAGCTGTTTTTT.

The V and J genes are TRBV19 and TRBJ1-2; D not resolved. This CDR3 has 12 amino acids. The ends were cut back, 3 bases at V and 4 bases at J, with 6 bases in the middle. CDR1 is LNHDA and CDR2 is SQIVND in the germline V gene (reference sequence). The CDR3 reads CASSISGYGYTF. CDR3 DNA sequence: TGTGCCAGTAGTATTTCCGGCTATGGCTACACCTTC.

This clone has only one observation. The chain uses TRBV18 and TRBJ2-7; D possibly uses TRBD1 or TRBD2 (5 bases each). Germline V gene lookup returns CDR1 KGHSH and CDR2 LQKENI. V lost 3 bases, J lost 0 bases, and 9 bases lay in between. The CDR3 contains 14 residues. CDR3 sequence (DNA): TGTGCCAGCTCACCGGGACCTACCTCCTACGAGCAGTACTTC. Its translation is CASSPGPTSYEQYF.

CDR3 nucleotide sequence: TGCGCCAGCAGCTTGGTCCCCGATGGGAATTACGAGCAGTACTTC. Its translation: CASSLVPDGNYEQYF. The chain couples TRBV5-1 to TRBJ2-7; no clear D. CDR1 is SGHRS, CDR2 YFSETQ, per germline. There are 15 residues in the CDR3. Trimming removed 0 bases from V and 4 bases from J, with 14 bases in between. The variable domain in full, with the rest retrieved from reference TRBV5-1 and TRBJ2-7, is KAGVTQTPRYLIKTRGQQVTLSCSPISGHRSVSWYQQTPGQGLQFLFEYFSETQRNKGNFPGRFSGRQFSNSRSEMNVSTLELGDSALYLCASSLVPDGNYEQYFGPGTRLTVT.

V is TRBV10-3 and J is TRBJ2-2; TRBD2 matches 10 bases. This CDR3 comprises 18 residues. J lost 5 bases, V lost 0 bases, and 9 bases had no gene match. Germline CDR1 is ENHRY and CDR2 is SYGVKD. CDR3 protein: CAISESGLAGVGTGELFF. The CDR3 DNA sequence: TGTGCCATCAGTGAGTCGGGGCTAGCGGGAGTCGGTACCGGGGAGCTGTTTTTT.

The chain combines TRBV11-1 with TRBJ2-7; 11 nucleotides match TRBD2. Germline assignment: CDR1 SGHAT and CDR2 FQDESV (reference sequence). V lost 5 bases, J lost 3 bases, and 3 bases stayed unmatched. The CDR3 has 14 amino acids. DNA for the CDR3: TGTGCCAGCAGCCCAGGGACTAGCGGCTACGAGCAGTACTTC. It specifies CASSPGTSGYEQYF.

For the CDR3, the DNA is TGTGCCAGCAGCTTCGTGACTAGCGGAGAGACCCAGTACTTC. It encodes CASSFVTSGETQYF. The chain is built from TRBV7-2 and TRBJ2-5, with 9 bases identical to TRBD2. V lost 3 bases, J lost 4 bases, and 3 bases stayed unmatched. The CDR3 is 14 residues long. Germline CDR1 reads SGHTA; CDR2 reads FQGNSA.